A single sample is the source of the 30 T cell receptor beta chains below, sequenced in a study of chemoradiotherapy in HPV16-positive cancers. Method: immunoSEQ multiplex PCR; TCRdb's copy keeps in-frame clones and lacks some. In the table there are approximately 23,000 clones, around 75% of which are singletons. Sampling was conducted from a patient who underwent chemoradiotherapy. These receptors were collected from a human donor with HPV-associated anogenital cancer.

This chain links TRBV28 with TRBJ2-2, with a weak D call TRBD1 (5 bases). The CDR3 loop spans 15 amino acids. CDR1 MDHEN and CDR2 SYDVKM come from the germline V gene. The V gene lost 3 bases and the J gene lost 1 base, with 9 bases spanning the gap. Here the CDR3 reads CASSFDSLNTGELFF. The CDR3 DNA follows: TGTGCCAGCAGTTTTGACAGCTTGAACACCGGGGAGCTGTTTTTT. The complete variable domain, with remaining parts taken from reference TRBV28 and TRBJ2-2, reads DVKVTQSSRYLVKRTGEKVFLECVQDMDHENMFWYRQDPGLGLRLIYFSYDVKMKEKGDIPEGYSVSREKKERFSLILESASTNQTSMYLCASSFDSLNTGELFFGEGSRLTVL.

This clone was seen a single time. The chain uses TRBV10-1 and TRBJ2-3, with 8 bases fitting TRBD1. CDR3 size: 16 residues. Looked up from germline, CDR1 is WNHNN and CDR2 is SYGVQD (reference sequence). Trimming removed 6 bases from V and 1 base from J; junction bases left unmatched: 9. The CDR3 nucleotides are TGCGCCAGCAGCGTTGCCTCAGGGGGCGGCACAGATACGCAGTATTTT. It specifies CASSVASGGGTDTQYF.

The chain carries TRBV5-4 and TRBJ1-4, with D possibly being TRBD1 (5 bases). V lost 0 bases and J lost 1, with 7 bases in between. CDR3 length equals 15 residues. Germline loops: CDR1 SGHNT, CDR2 YYREEE (reference sequence). The CDR3 DNA reads as TGTGCCAGCAGCTTGGAGAGGGGAACTAATGAAAAACTGTTTTTT. Translation: CASSLERGTNEKLFF.

The V call is TRBV4-2, the J call TRBJ2-1; 13 bases fit TRBD2. The CDR3 loop spans 15 amino acids. Germline trimming cut 3 bases from V and 10 bases from J; bases unmatched to any gene: 6. Germline assignment: CDR1 LGHNA and CDR2 YNFKEQ. The CDR3 DNA follows: TGTGCCAGCAGCCAGCCGGGACTAGCGGGATTGGAGCAGTTCTTC. It codes for CASSQPGLAGLEQFF.

This chain links TRBV15 with TRBJ2-2; 12 bases agree with TRBD1. Trimming took 3 bases from V and 1 from J; bases not matched to a gene: 3. Per the germline V gene, CDR1 is LNHNV and CDR2 is YYDKDF (reference sequence). CDR3 length equals 17 residues. The CDR3 is CATSRGQGALNTGELFF. CDR3 sequence (DNA): TGTGCCACCAGCAGGGGACAGGGGGCTTTGAACACCGGGGAGCTGTTTTTT.

The genes are TRBV9 and TRBJ2-7, with D unresolved. V was trimmed by 3 bases and J by 6 bases, leaving 16 bases between them. Per the germline V gene, CDR1 is SGDLS and CDR2 is YYNGEE. CDR3 length equals 14 residues. DNA of the CDR3: TGTGCCAGCAGCGAGGAGCCTCAGTTGTCCGAGCAGTACTTC. Translation gives CASSEEPQLSEQYF.

This CDR3 is CASSPGGDWYGYTF. DNA of the CDR3: TGTGCCAGCTCACCGGGCGGGGACTGGTATGGCTACACCTTC. The chain combines TRBV18 with TRBJ1-2; the D gene is possibly TRBD1 (5 bases). Germline CDR1 is KGHSH and CDR2 is LQKENI. The CDR3 totals 14 residues. The V end lost 3 bases, the J end lost 5 bases, and 13 bases lay between the germline ends.

The gene calls are TRBV9 and TRBJ1-5, with D possibly TRBD1 on 5 matching bases. The CDR3 loop spans 13 amino acids. Germline CDR1 and CDR2: SGDLS and YYNGEE. Trimming left V 4 bases short and J 6 bases short, with 11 bases between. The CDR3 DNA reads as TGTGCCAGCAGCATTGGGGCCAGTCAGCCCCAGCATTTT. It yields the protein CASSIGASQPQHF.

The chain has TRBV6-5 and TRBJ1-1; 10 nucleotides align to TRBD1. The ends lost 0 bases at V and 10 bases at J; junction bases unmatched: 8. The CDR3 covers 15 residues. The germline gives CDR1 MNHEY, CDR2 SVGAGI. In nucleotides, the CDR3 is TGTGCCAGCAGTTACTCGGGACAGGGGACCCGGGCAGCTTTCTTT. Encoded protein: CASSYSGQGTRAAFF.

The genes are TRBV27 and TRBJ2-7; TRBD2 aligns across 11 bases. The CDR3 covers 14 residues. V was clipped by 6 bases and J by 2 bases; unmatched bases: 3. The germline V gene has CDR1 MNHEY and CDR2 SMNVEV (reference sequence). The CDR3 reads CASRVGLAAYEQYF. The CDR3 bases are TGTGCCAGCAGGGTGGGACTAGCGGCCTACGAGCAGTACTTC.

The V gene is TRBV11-2, the J gene TRBJ2-7, with 10 bases that match TRBD2. Losses at the gene ends were 3 bases for V and 3 bases for J; bases not matched to a gene: 14. The CDR3 runs 18 residues. From germline, CDR1 is SGHAT and CDR2 FQNNGV. CDR3 sequence: CASSFSSSSGRGGYEQYF. Here the CDR3 DNA reads TGTGCCAGCAGCTTCTCCTCGTCGAGCGGGAGGGGTGGCTACGAGCAGTACTTC.

The chain is built from TRBV21-1 and TRBJ2-3; the tabulated D call, TRBD2, remains unverified against the DNA. TRBV21-1 is a pseudogene. The CDR3 covers 21 residues. The CDR3 protein is CASSTNVPPILTSGRENTQYF. The CDR3 region has the DNA TGTGCCAGCAGCACAAATGTACCCCCAATTTTGACTAGCGGGAGAGAAAATACGCAGTATTTT.

The sample holds a few counts of this clone. This sequence joins TRBV5-4 and TRBJ1-2, with D hard to call. V dropped 3 bases and J dropped 8 bases, with 14 bases sitting between them. Germline CDR1 SGHNT, CDR2 YYREEE (reference sequence). The CDR3 runs 13 residues. The DNA of the CDR3 is TGTGCCAGCAGCTCCGGGCCAGTCCTGGGCTACACCTTC. Protein sequence: CASSSGPVLGYTF.

The chain links TRBV5-1 to TRBJ1-3; 8 nucleotides line up with TRBD1. Germline-derived CDR1 and CDR2 are SGHRS and YFSETQ. V was clipped by 0 bases and J by 0 bases; unmatched bases: 2. The CDR3 consists of 16 residues. The CDR3 sequence is CASSLGQGLSGNTIYF. As DNA, the CDR3 is TGCGCCAGCAGCTTGGGACAGGGGCTCTCTGGAAACACCATATATTTT.

This chain uses TRBV11-1 with TRBJ2-1, with 9 bases fitting TRBD1. Germline V gene sequence: CDR1 SGHAT, CDR2 FQDESV (reference sequence). The ends lost 4 bases at V and 4 bases at J; junction bases unmatched: 5. The CDR3 contains 15 residues. The CDR3 nucleotides read TGTGCCAGCAGCTCTTCCGGGACAGGGTACAATGAGCAGTTCTTC. Its protein product is CASSSSGTGYNEQFF.

The chain is built from TRBV4-2 and TRBJ2-2, with D unresolved. The CDR3 runs 15 residues. Germline V gene data show CDR1 as LGHNA and CDR2 as YNFKEQ. Trimming removed 3 bases at V and 2 bases at J, with 10 bases between. CDR3 sequence: CASSQPDLNTGELFF. The DNA for the CDR3 is TGTGCCAGCAGCCAGCCCGACTTAAACACCGGGGAGCTGTTTTTT.

The genes are TRBV6-1 and TRBJ2-2, with D possibly TRBD1 on 6 matching bases. Looked up from germline, CDR1 is MNHNS and CDR2 is SASEGT. Deletions cut 6 bases from V and 4 bases from J, with 12 bases between. CDR3 size: 14 residues. In DNA form, the CDR3 reads TGTGCCAGCAGGAAGGACAGAGTCACCGGGGAGCTGTTTTTT. This codes for CASRKDRVTGELFF.

The chain combines TRBV9 with TRBJ2-3, with unresolved D. With 0 bases removed from V and 2 bases from J, the gap between germline ends came to 10 bases. This CDR3 region has 15 residues. Germline V gene lookup returns CDR1 SGDLS and CDR2 YYNGEE. CDR3 DNA: TGTGCCAGCAGCGTAGTCCCCCAAAACACAGATACGCAGTATTTT. It translates to CASSVVPQNTDTQYF.

The rearrangement joins TRBV4-1 to TRBJ1-1; 8 bases align to TRBD1. CDR1 is MGHRA, CDR2 YSYEKL, per germline. Trimming at V came to 1 base and at J to 3 bases, leaving 1 base not matched to a gene. The CDR3 is 14 residues long. CDR3 region: CASSQAGGYTEAFF. As DNA, the CDR3 is TGCGCCAGCAGCCAAGCAGGGGGCTACACTGAAGCTTTCTTT.

This sequence joins TRBV7-9 and TRBJ2-1, with 8 bases aligning to TRBD2. The germline V gene encodes CDR1 SEHNR and CDR2 FQNEAQ (reference sequence). V gave up 0 bases and J gave up 9 bases; unmatched junction bases: 7. The CDR3 has 15 amino acids. The CDR3 region has the DNA TGTGCCAGCAGCTTAGCGGCGGGAGGCCATGGTGAGCAGTTCTTC. Its protein is CASSLAAGGHGEQFF.

The chain couples TRBV28 to TRBJ1-3; D call uncertain. The CDR3 runs 15 residues. Germline CDR1 and CDR2: MDHEN and SYDVKM. The germline V and J ends were trimmed by 7 bases and 0 bases, with 13 bases remaining between them. In DNA form, the CDR3 reads TGTGCCAGCACCGAGCGGGCCTACTCTGGAAACACCATATATTTT. It translates to CASTERAYSGNTIYF. Variable domain in full (rest from reference TRBV28 and TRBJ1-3): DVKVTQSSRYLVKRTGEKVFLECVQDMDHENMFWYRQDPGLGLRLIYFSYDVKMKEKGDIPEGYSVSREKKERFSLILESASTNQTSMYLCASTERAYSGNTIYFGEGSWLTVV.

The rearrangement joins TRBV5-4 to TRBJ2-6; the match to TRBD1 covers 9 bases. Germline V lookup: CDR1 SGHNT, CDR2 YYREEE (reference sequence). Trimming cost V 3 bases and J 2 bases; bases outside gene matches: 9. There are 18 residues in the CDR3. In DNA form, the CDR3 reads TGTGCCAGCAGCTCGCAATACAGGGGGCTGGCTGGGGCCAACGTCCTGACTTTC. Encoded protein: CASSSQYRGLAGANVLTF. The variable domain in full, completed from reference TRBV5-4 and TRBJ2-6, reads ETGVTQSPTHLIKTRGQQVTLRCSSQSGHNTVSWYQQALGQGPQFIFQYYREEENGRGNFPPRFSGLQFPNYSSELNVNALELDDSALYLCASSSQYRGLAGANVLTFGAGSRLTVL.

This chain joins TRBV27 and TRBJ2-2, with no clear D. The CDR3 length is 13 residues. V shed 0 bases and J shed 6 bases, with 5 bases lying between them. Germline CDR1 is MNHEY and CDR2 is SMNVEV (reference sequence). The CDR3 bases are TGTGCCAGCAGTTTATCGCTTCCCGGGGAGCTGTTTTTT. Residues: CASSLSLPGELFF.

In this sample, this clone is medium-sized. The V gene is TRBV28, the J gene TRBJ1-2; 7 bases map to TRBD1. The CDR3 spans 17 residues. Germline CDR1 and CDR2: MDHEN and SYDVKM. V shed 6 bases and J 5 bases; nucleotides not matched to a gene: 18. The CDR3 here is CASSPLSLTGIGYGYTF. The CDR3 DNA follows: TGTGCCAGCAGCCCACTTTCGTTGACAGGGATCGGGTATGGCTACACCTTC.

The chain has TRBV19 and TRBJ2-4; D is undetermined. CDR3 size: 15 residues. Germline CDR1 reads LNHDA; CDR2 reads SQIVND (reference sequence). Trimming left V 6 bases short and J 1 base short, with 13 bases between. The CDR3 here is CASRSQSWAKNIQYF. The CDR3 coding sequence is TGTGCCAGTAGATCCCAGAGCTGGGCCAAAAACATTCAGTACTTC.

CDR3 nucleotide sequence: TGTGCCAGCAGTGCCCCACAGGGGATTCGGGAAAAACTGTTTTTT. Translated, it gives CASSAPQGIREKLFF. The chain employs TRBV28 and TRBJ1-4; 7 positions match TRBD1. This CDR3 has 15 amino acids. The V gene end was trimmed by 5 bases and the J gene end by 8 bases; junction bases not matched to a gene: 11. Per germline, CDR1 MDHEN and CDR2 SYDVKM.

This clone was seen a few times. The genes are TRBV7-9 and TRBJ2-7; D tentatively reads TRBD1 or TRBD2 (5 bases each). Deletions cut 4 bases from V and 6 bases from J, with 10 bases between. The CDR3 runs to 12 residues. Germline V lookup: CDR1 SEHNR, CDR2 FQNEAQ (reference sequence). Here the CDR3 reads CASSSFGTEQYF. Here the CDR3 DNA reads TGTGCCAGCAGCTCCTTTGGGACCGAGCAGTACTTC.

The chain recombines TRBV9 with TRBJ1-5; D call uncertain. CDR3 length: 13 amino acids. Trimming cost V 4 bases and J 10 bases, with 15 bases left between them. Germline V gene data show CDR1 as SGDLS and CDR2 as YYNGEE. The CDR3 is CASSPGEREPQHF. As DNA, the CDR3 is TGTGCCAGCAGCCCCGGGGAAAGGGAACCCCAGCATTTT.

The chain is built from TRBV18 and TRBJ1-1; D is perhaps TRBD1 (5 bases). The germline V gene encodes CDR1 KGHSH and CDR2 LQKENI. The CDR3 loop spans 14 amino acids. The V gene lost 2 bases and the J gene lost 1 base, with 8 bases spanning the gap. The CDR3 loop is CASSPNTGNTEAFF. CDR3 bases: TGTGCCAGCTCACCAAATACAGGGAACACTGAAGCTTTCTTT.

The J gene is TRBJ1-5, the V gene TRBV18; 7 bases align to TRBD1. CDR3 length: 15 amino acids. Germline V gene lookup returns CDR1 KGHSH and CDR2 LQKENI. J lost 7 bases, V lost 1 base, and 7 bases had no gene match. This CDR3 reads CASSPLGQPGQPQHF. The DNA of the CDR3 is TGTGCCAGCTCACCACTGGGACAGCCGGGGCAGCCCCAGCATTTT. Looking up the rest from reference TRBV18 and TRBJ1-5 gives the full variable domain: NAGVMQNPRHLVRRRGQEARLRCSPMKGHSHVYWYRQLPEEGLKFMVYLQKENIIDESGMPKERFSAEFPKEGPSILRIQQVVRGDSAAYFCASSPLGQPGQPQHFGDGTRLSIL.